Reported below is one T cell receptor beta chain. Its antigen target is currently unknown. The record has no base qualities; no much larger clone is one base away. The data originate from a study of breast tumors, draining lymph nodes, adjacent tissues (dated by TCRdb to the mid-2010s). Study-level background: TCR beta repertoires were compared across tumor, adjacent nontumor tissue and axillary lymph nodes obtained from breast cancer patients. The study aimed to assess the relationships and possible T-cell exchange between tumor, surrounding tissue and draining lymph node repertoires in human breast cancer.

The sequencer listed for this sample is Illumina HiSeq 2000. Multiplex PCR amplification was used to build the TCR beta chain libraries. The amplified TCR beta chain products were analyzed by high-throughput sequencing. TCRdb cleaned the public reads at Q25 with fastp, built clones with MiXCR and kept in-frame beta chains. Entries are consolidated by CDR3 protein sequence, retaining the most common genes and DNA. For this sample there are approximately 28,000 distinct CDR3 sequences; approximately 63% appear just once. Of the sample, 15% to 20% is held by the ten largest clones. The full study reports these points: The conclusion that tumor T cells originate in lymph nodes was presented as consistent with a hypothesis rather than as directly demonstrated. The data were judged consistent with most tumor T cells deriving from the lymph node and then expanding within tumor tissue. Tumor and nontumor tissue repertoires were found to be significantly more similar in luminal-like than in basal-like breast cancer. Tumor T-cell repertoires showed less diversity than lymph node repertoires and more diversity than nontumor tissue repertoires, and tumor T-cell repertoires showed preferential V and J gene usage.

Compared with germline, V lacks 5 bases and J lacks 0 bases; bases without a gene match: 3. The CDR3 has 15 amino acids, counting the end cysteine and phenylalanine. Only the CDR3 DNA stays, 45 bases, in frame from base 1. CDR1 SGHTA and CDR2 FQGTGA were looked up in the germline V gene. The sample taken for sequencing was breast tumor tissue. The sequence was collected from a female donor with breast cancer. Some clones in this sample may be carry-over from other donors' samples. The chain is assembled from TRBV7-3 and TRBJ2-3; TRBD1 matches 9 bases in the middle. The CDR3 in this case is CASSGTGGSTDTQYF. At the DNA level, the sequence is TGTGCCAGCAGCGGCACAGGGGGCAGCACAGATACGCAGTATTTT. The full variable domain, with segments outside the CDR3 supplied by the reference TRBV7-3 and TRBJ2-3 proteins, appears as GAGVSQTPSNKVTEKGKYVELRCDPISGHTALYWYRQSLGQGPEFLIYFQGTGAADDSGLPNDRFFAVRPEGSVSTLKIQRTERGDSAVYLCASSGTGGSTDTQYFGPGTRLTVL.